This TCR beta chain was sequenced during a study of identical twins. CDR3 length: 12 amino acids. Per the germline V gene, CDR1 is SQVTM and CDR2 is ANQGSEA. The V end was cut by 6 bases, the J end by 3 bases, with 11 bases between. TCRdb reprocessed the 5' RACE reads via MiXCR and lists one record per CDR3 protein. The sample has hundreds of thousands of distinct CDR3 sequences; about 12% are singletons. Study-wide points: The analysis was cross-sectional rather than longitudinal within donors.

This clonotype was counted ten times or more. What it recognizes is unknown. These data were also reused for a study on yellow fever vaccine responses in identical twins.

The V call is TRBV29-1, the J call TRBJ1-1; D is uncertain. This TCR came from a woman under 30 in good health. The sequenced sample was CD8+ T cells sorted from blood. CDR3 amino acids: CSVHYSYTEAFF. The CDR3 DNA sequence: TGCAGCGTGCACTATTCATACACTGAAGCTTTCTTT.